The 24 T cell receptor beta chains listed next were all sequenced from one sample in a study of blood T cell repertoires in COVID-19. Assay: immunoSEQ multiplex PCR; the TCRdb copy retains only in-frame clones and omits some. Among 50,000 to 65,000 clones listed, 72% were seen once. The sequenced material came from peripheral blood. Receptors were obtained from a woman in her seventies with COVID-19, enrolled during active disease.

This sequence joins TRBV11-2 and TRBJ1-1, with D hard to call. Germline CDR1 reads SGHAT; CDR2 reads FQNNGV. V was shortened by 3 bases and J by 0 bases, with 8 bases between the two germline ends. The CDR3 length is 14 residues. The chain's CDR3 is CASSLMRMNTEAFF. Here the CDR3 DNA reads TGTGCCAGCAGCTTGATGAGGATGAACACTGAAGCTTTCTTT.

The table lists this clone with a count of one. The chain is built from TRBV19 and TRBJ1-2, with D unresolved. The CDR3 is 17 residues long. Germline loops: CDR1 LNHDA, CDR2 SQIVND (reference sequence). Trimming shortened V by 7 bases and J by 3 bases, and 24 bases separated the two germline ends. CDR3 protein: CASISTPGPSTYYGYTF. The CDR3 DNA sequence: TGTGCCAGTATCTCTACTCCTGGGCCGTCTACTTACTATGGCTACACCTTC.

This chain uses TRBV2 with TRBJ2-5; 7 bases line up with TRBD2. This CDR3 spans 17 amino acids. Germline CDR1 reads SNHLY; CDR2 reads FYNNEI. V shed 5 bases, J shed 3 bases, and the junction held 15 bases outside the gene matches. As DNA, the CDR3 is TGTGCCAGCAGTAGCCCCTTACTAGCGCCGGGGGAAGAGACCCAGTACTTC. It codes for CASSSPLLAPGEETQYF.

This chain joins TRBV7-3 and TRBJ2-4, with 7 bases identical to TRBD1. The CDR3 runs to 15 residues. Germline V gene lookup returns CDR1 SGHTA and CDR2 FQGTGA. The V gene end was trimmed by 2 bases and the J gene end by 4 bases; junction bases not matched to a gene: 5. The CDR3 spells CASSLGTAGKNIQYF. In DNA, the CDR3 is TGTGCCAGCAGCTTAGGGACAGCCGGAAAAAACATTCAGTACTTC.

The CDR3 nucleotides are TGTGCCAGCTCATACGCCGAGACACCCACAGATACGCAGTATTTT. Amino acids: CASSYAETPTDTQYF. V usage is TRBV18 and J usage is TRBJ2-3, with D unclear. This CDR3 contains 15 residues. Trimming removed 5 bases at V and 2 bases at J, with 14 bases between. Germline CDR1 reads KGHSH; CDR2 reads LQKENI.

The chain uses TRBV24-1 and TRBJ2-5, with 7 bases fitting TRBD2. The V segment lost 2 bases and the J segment 5 bases; nucleotides outside the gene matches: 7. Germline lookup yields CDR1 KGHDR and CDR2 SFDVKD. This CDR3 region has 15 residues. The CDR3, as DNA: TGTGCCACCAGTGATTCTGAGCGGGACGTCGAGACCCAGTACTTC. Its translation: CATSDSERDVETQYF.

CDR3 coding DNA: TGTGCCAGCAGCGCTCGGGACAGGGGCCTTTCAAATGAGCAGTTCTTC. It encodes CASSARDRGLSNEQFF. The chain is built from TRBV9 and TRBJ2-1; TRBD1 matches at 10 bases. Germline CDR1 is SGDLS and CDR2 is YYNGEE. V was pared by 3 bases and J by 7 bases, with 10 bases of the junction left unmatched. The CDR3 is 16 amino acids.

The chain has TRBV5-1 and TRBJ1-1; TRBD1 might be the D (6 bases). Trimming removed 6 bases at V and 2 bases at J, with 14 bases between. Germline values: CDR1 SGHRS, CDR2 YFSETQ. The CDR3 covers 14 residues. In nucleotides, the CDR3 is TGCGCCAGCACCCGGGAAGGGGGTAACACTGAAGCTTTCTTT. This codes for CASTREGGNTEAFF. The full variable domain, its missing parts supplied by reference TRBV5-1 and TRBJ1-1, is KAGVTQTPRYLIKTRGQQVTLSCSPISGHRSVSWYQQTPGQGLQFLFEYFSETQRNKGNFPGRFSGRQFSNSRSEMNVSTLELGDSALYLCASTREGGNTEAFFGQGTRLTVV.

This chain uses TRBV7-2 with TRBJ2-7; 7 bases fit TRBD1. The CDR3 totals 15 residues. Germline loops: CDR1 SGHTA, CDR2 FQGNSA. Unmatched junction bases numbered 8, after V lost 1 base and J lost 5 bases. The CDR3 DNA reads as TGTGCCAGCAGCTTAGAAGGGACAGCTCACCACGAGCAGTACTTC. Amino acid sequence: CASSLEGTAHHEQYF.

The rearrangement links TRBV18 to TRBJ1-5; no definite D call. The CDR3 runs to 14 residues. CDR1 is KGHSH and CDR2 is LQKENI in the germline V gene. Trimming removed 2 bases from V and 4 bases from J, with 9 bases in between. CDR3 protein: CASSPGRGNQPQHF. CDR3 nucleotide sequence: TGTGCCAGCTCACCAGGTAGAGGGAATCAGCCCCAGCATTTT.

V usage is TRBV7-2 and J usage is TRBJ2-3, with TRBD1 matching 7 bases. The V segment lost 4 bases and the J segment 2 bases; nucleotides outside the gene matches: 3. CDR3 size: 14 residues. Germline V gene sequence: CDR1 SGHTA, CDR2 FQGNSA. CDR3 sequence: CASSSDRATDTQYF. CDR3 in DNA: TGTGCCAGCAGCTCAGACAGGGCCACAGATACGCAGTATTTT.

The J gene is TRBJ1-2, the V gene TRBV3-1 (or the pseudogene TRBV3-2); D is undetermined. The CDR3 spans 15 residues. V lost 0 bases and J 4 bases, leaving 12 bases between the germline ends. The V gene's germline CDR1 is LGHDT and CDR2 YNNKEL (reference sequence). The CDR3 reads CASSQEEGSTYGYTF. The CDR3 region has the DNA TGTGCCAGCAGCCAAGAAGAGGGCTCAACCTATGGCTACACCTTC.

This clone appeared a single time. V gene TRBV5-1 combines with J gene TRBJ1-3, with a weak D call TRBD1 (5 bases). The V gene's germline CDR1 is SGHRS and CDR2 YFSETQ. CDR3 size: 15 residues. Between the trimmed V and J ends, which lost 0 bases and 3 bases, there was a span of 10 bases. Here the CDR3 DNA reads TGCGCCAGCAGCTTGGTACCAGGGAATGGAAACACCATATATTTT. It codes for CASSLVPGNGNTIYF.

The chain's CDR3 is CAISESEPDSSLGYTF. CDR3 in DNA: TGTGCCATCAGTGAGTCCGAACCGGACAGCTCCCTTGGCTACACCTTC. The genes are TRBV10-3 and TRBJ1-2, with a weak D call TRBD1 (6 bases). V was shortened by 0 bases and J by 7 bases, with 18 bases between the two germline ends. Germline V gene lookup returns CDR1 ENHRY and CDR2 SYGVKD. The CDR3 loop spans 16 amino acids.

The chain combines TRBV2 with TRBJ1-5, with a weak D call TRBD1 (5 bases). Per germline, CDR1 SNHLY and CDR2 FYNNEI. V was shortened by 2 bases and J by 3 bases, with 8 bases between the two germline ends. The length of the CDR3 is 14 residues. The CDR3 bases are TGTGCCAGCAGTGAAACAGGTTTCAATCAGCCCCAGCATTTT. Its protein is CASSETGFNQPQHF.

The V and J genes are TRBV11-1 and TRBJ2-2; D possibly corresponds to TRBD2 (6 bases). The germline V gene encodes CDR1 SGHAT and CDR2 FQDESV (reference sequence). Between the trimmed V and J ends, which lost 0 bases and 6 bases, there was a span of 14 bases. This CDR3 spans 16 amino acids. The DNA for the CDR3 is TGTGCCAGCAGCTTAGCGGAGTTCCGCGGGGCCGGGGAGCTGTTTTTT. Translation gives CASSLAEFRGAGELFF.

The chain uses TRBV19 and TRBJ2-1; D uncertain. This CDR3 spans 12 amino acids. V was cut by 4 bases and J by 12 bases, with 13 bases left in between. Germline V gene data show CDR1 as LNHDA and CDR2 as SQIVND (reference sequence). The CDR3 DNA follows: TGTGCCAGTAGTACTTCGCGCACGGGGCAGTTCTTC. It codes for CASSTSRTGQFF.

The gene calls are TRBV6-2 or TRBV6-3 and TRBJ2-7; D might be TRBD1 (6 bases). The CDR3 has 14 amino acids. Per germline, CDR1 MNHEY and CDR2 SVGEGT. V lost 2 bases and J 6 bases, leaving 14 bases between the germline ends. CDR3 loop: CASSYPSSRGEQYV. In DNA form, the CDR3 reads TGTGCCAGCAGTTACCCCTCTTCCAGGGGCGAGCAGTACGTC.

V and J are TRBV5-1 and TRBJ1-6, with no clear D. This CDR3 contains 13 residues. The germline gives CDR1 SGHRS, CDR2 YFSETQ. V lost 4 bases to trimming and J lost 11 bases, with 13 bases between them. In DNA, the CDR3 is TGCGCCAGCAGCCTAACGATGGAGGCACCCCTCCACTTT. Protein sequence: CASSLTMEAPLHF. The full variable domain, its missing parts supplied by reference TRBV5-1 and TRBJ1-6, is KAGVTQTPRYLIKTRGQQVTLSCSPISGHRSVSWYQQTPGQGLQFLFEYFSETQRNKGNFPGRFSGRQFSNSRSEMNVSTLELGDSALYLCASSLTMEAPLHFGNGTRLTVT.

Only one count was recorded for this clone. This chain joins TRBV7-2 and TRBJ2-7; D is perhaps TRBD2 (6 bases). CDR1 is SGHTA, CDR2 FQGNSA, per germline. CDR3 length: 14 amino acids. Trimming took off 3 bases at V and 9 bases at J, with 18 bases between the two ends. CDR3 DNA: TGTGCCAGCAGCTTGGGGACTGTCGATGCCCGGCAGTACGTC. It translates to CASSLGTVDARQYV.

This chain joins TRBV14 and TRBJ2-1, with 12 bases fitting TRBD2. V trimming: 0 bases; J trimming: 3 bases; junction bases outside the gene matches: 6. CDR3 length equals 18 residues. The germline V gene encodes CDR1 SGHDN and CDR2 FVKESK. CDR3 region: CASSQESRLAGVYNEQFF. CDR3 DNA sequence: TGTGCCAGCAGCCAAGAATCTCGACTAGCGGGGGTCTACAATGAGCAGTTCTTC.

The chain recombines TRBV5-1 with TRBJ2-5; no reliable D call. CDR3 size: 14 residues. The germline V and J ends were trimmed by 1 base and 2 bases, with 9 bases remaining between them. Germline V gene sequence: CDR1 SGHRS, CDR2 YFSETQ. CDR3 nucleotide sequence: TGCGCCAGCAGCTTGACTACCAATCAAGAGACCCAGTACTTC. Translating it yields CASSLTTNQETQYF.

The chain has TRBV29-1 and TRBJ2-3; D uncertain. The germline V gene has CDR1 SQVTM and CDR2 ANQGSEA. V was pared by 7 bases and J by 0 bases, with 14 bases between. This CDR3 contains 14 residues. CDR3 sequence reads: CSALGELSTDTQYF. Written as DNA, the CDR3 is TGCAGCGCCCTTGGAGAATTAAGCACAGATACGCAGTATTTT.

This sequence joins TRBV4-3 and TRBJ1-6, with a tentative D call TRBD1 (5 bases). Germline V gene lookup returns CDR1 LGHNA and CDR2 YSLEER. CDR3 length: 16 residues. The V end was cut by 0 bases, the J end by 7 bases, with 13 bases between. The CDR3 DNA is TGCGCCAGCAGCCAAGATCTAACAGGCCTAAATTCACCCCTCCACTTT. Translating it yields CASSQDLTGLNSPLHF.